This T cell receptor (beta chain) was documented in a study of T cell changes during pregnancy in multiple sclerosis. CDR1 is SGHRS and CDR2 is YFSETQ in the germline V gene. Unmatched junction bases numbered 7, after V lost 4 bases and J lost 3 bases. This CDR3 contains 16 residues. Sequencing used immunoSEQ multiplex PCR; TCRdb keeps in-frame clones, though not all of them. This sample yields tens of thousands of clones, of which about nine tenths are seen a single time; roughly 0.7% belongs to the top ten. The chain joins TRBV5-1 to TRBJ1-4; 9 nucleotides match TRBD1. This material consisted of peripheral blood, taken in the third trimester of pregnancy. The clonotype originates from a female donor in good health, enrolled as a control in a pregnancy study. The CDR3: CASSPGTGPPNEKLFF. The DNA for the CDR3 is TGCGCCAGCAGCCCCGGGACAGGGCCGCCTAATGAAAAACTGTTTTTT.